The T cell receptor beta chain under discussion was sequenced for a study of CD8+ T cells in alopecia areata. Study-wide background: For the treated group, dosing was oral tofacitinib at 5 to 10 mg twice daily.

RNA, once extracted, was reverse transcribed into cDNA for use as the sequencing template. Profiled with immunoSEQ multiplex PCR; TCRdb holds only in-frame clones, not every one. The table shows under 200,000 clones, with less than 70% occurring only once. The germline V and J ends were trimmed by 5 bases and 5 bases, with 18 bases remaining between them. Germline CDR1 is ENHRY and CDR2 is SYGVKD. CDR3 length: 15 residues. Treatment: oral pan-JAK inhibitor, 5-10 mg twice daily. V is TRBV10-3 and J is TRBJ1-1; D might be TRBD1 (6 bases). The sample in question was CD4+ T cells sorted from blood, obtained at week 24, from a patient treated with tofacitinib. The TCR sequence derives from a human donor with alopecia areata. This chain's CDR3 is CAISYRRTEQTEAFF. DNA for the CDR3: TGTGCCATCAGTTATAGACGGACAGAACAAACTGAAGCTTTCTTT.